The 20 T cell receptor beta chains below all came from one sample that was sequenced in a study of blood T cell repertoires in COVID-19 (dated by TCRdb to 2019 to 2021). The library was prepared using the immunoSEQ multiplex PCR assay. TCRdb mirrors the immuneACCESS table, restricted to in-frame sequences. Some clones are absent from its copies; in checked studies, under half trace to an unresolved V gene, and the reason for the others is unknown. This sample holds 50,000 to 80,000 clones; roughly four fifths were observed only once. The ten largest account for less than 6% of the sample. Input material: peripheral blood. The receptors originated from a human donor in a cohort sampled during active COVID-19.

CDR3 protein: CASSERGPLFGQFF. The CDR3 DNA reads TGTGCCAGCAGTGAAAGGGGGCCCTTGTTTGGGCAGTTCTTC. The rearrangement links TRBV2 to TRBJ2-1; TRBD1 aligns across 7 bases. V trimming: 2 bases; J trimming: 12 bases; junction bases outside the gene matches: 10. Germline loops: CDR1 SNHLY, CDR2 FYNNEI. This CDR3 is 14 amino acids long.

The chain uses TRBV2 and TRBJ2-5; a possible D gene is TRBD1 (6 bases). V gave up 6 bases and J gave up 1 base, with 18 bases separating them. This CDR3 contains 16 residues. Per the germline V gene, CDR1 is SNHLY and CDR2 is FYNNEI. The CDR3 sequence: CASSREIPRGQETQYF. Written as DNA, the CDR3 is TGTGCCAGCAGCCGGGAAATACCCAGGGGCCAAGAGACCCAGTACTTC.

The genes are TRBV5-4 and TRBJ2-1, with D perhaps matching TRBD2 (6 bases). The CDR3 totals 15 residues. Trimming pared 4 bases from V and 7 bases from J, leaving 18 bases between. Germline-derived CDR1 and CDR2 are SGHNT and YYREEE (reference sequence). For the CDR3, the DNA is TGTGCCAGCAGCGTTCCGGGAGTCCAAGTGAATGAGCAGTTCTTC. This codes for CASSVPGVQVNEQFF.

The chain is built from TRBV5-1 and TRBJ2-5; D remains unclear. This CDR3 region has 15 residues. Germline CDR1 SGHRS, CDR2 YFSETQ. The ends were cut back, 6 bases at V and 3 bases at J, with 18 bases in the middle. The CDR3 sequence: CASNLGPGSKETQYF. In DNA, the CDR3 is TGCGCCAGCAACCTGGGCCCCGGCTCGAAAGAGACCCAGTACTTC.

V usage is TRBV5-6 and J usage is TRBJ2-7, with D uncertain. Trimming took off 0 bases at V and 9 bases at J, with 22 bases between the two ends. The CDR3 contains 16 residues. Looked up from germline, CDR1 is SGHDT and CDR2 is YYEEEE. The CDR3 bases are TGTGCCAGCAGCTTGGGCCTATCGTTTACCCCAAGAGGGCAGTACTTC. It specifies CASSLGLSFTPRGQYF.

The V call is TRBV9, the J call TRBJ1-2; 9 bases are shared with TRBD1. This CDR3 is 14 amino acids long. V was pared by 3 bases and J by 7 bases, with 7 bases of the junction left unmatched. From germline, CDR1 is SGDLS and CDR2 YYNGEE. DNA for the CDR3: TGTGCCAGCAGCGAGGGACAGGGTACAACTGGCTACACCTTC. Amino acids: CASSEGQGTTGYTF.

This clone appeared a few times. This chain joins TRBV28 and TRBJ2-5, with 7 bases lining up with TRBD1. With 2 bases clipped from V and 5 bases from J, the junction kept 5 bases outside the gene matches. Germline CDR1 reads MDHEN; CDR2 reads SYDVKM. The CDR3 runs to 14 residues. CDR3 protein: CASSLRQGEETQYF. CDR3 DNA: TGTGCCAGCAGTTTAAGGCAGGGGGAGGAGACCCAGTACTTC.

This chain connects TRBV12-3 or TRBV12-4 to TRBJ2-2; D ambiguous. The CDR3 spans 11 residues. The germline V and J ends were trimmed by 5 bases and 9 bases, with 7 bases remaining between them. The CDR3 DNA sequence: TGTGCCAGCAGTCTCCGGTGGGAGCTGTTTTTT. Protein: CASSLRWELFF.

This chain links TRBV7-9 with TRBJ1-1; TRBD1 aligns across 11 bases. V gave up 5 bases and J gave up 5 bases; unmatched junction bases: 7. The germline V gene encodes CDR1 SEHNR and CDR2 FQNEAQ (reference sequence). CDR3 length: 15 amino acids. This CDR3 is CASSIGTGGVTEAFF. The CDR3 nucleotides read TGTGCCAGCAGCATTGGGACAGGGGGTGTAACTGAAGCTTTCTTT.

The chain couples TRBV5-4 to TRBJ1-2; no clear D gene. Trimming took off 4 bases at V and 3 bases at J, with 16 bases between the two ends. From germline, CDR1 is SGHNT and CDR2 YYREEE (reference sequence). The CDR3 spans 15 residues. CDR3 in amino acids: CASSRRRGLDYGYTF. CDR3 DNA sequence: TGTGCCAGCAGCCGCCGGAGAGGGTTAGACTATGGCTACACCTTC.

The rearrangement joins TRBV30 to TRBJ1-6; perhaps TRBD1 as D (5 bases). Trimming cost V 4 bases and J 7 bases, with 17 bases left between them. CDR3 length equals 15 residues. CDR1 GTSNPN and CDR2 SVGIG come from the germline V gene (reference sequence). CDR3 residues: CAWTLVGVANSPLHF. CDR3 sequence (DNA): TGTGCCTGGACGTTAGTAGGGGTTGCGAATTCACCCCTCCACTTT.

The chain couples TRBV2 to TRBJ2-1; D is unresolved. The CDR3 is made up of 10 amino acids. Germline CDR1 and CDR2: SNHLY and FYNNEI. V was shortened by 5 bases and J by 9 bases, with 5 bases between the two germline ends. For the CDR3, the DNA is TGTGCCAGCAGTCTAGTTGAGCAGTTCTTC. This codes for CASSLVEQFF.

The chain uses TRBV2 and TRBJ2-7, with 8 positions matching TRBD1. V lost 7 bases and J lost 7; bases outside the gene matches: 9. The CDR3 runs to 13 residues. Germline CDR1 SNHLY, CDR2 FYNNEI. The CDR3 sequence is CASIRQGAGEQYF. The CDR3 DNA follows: TGTGCCAGCATACGGCAGGGGGCGGGTGAGCAGTACTTC.

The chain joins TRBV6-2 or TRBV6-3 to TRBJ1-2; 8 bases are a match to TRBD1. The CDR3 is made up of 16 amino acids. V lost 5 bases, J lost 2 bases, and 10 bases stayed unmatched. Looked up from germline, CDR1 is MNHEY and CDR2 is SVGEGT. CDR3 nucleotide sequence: TGTGCCAGCAGTAGACCTCCGGGACAGGTGAACTATGGCTACACCTTC. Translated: CASSRPPGQVNYGYTF.

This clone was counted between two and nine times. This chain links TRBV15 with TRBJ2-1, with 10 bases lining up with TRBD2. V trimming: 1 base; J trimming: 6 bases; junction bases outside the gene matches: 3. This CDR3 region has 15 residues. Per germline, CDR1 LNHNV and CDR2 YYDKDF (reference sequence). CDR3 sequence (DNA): TGTGCCACCAGCAGAGGGGCTAGCGGGGGCAATGAGCAGTTCTTC. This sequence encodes CATSRGASGGNEQFF.

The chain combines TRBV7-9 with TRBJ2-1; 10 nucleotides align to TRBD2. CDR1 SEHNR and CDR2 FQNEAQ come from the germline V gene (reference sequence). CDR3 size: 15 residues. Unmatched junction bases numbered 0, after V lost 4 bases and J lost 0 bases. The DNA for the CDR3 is TGTGCCAGCAGCTCTAGCGGGGGCTCCTACAATGAGCAGTTCTTC. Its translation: CASSSSGGSYNEQFF.

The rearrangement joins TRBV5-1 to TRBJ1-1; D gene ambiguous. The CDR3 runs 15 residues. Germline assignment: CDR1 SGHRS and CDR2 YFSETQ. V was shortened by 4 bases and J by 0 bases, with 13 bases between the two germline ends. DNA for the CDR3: TGCGCCAGCAGCCGCGAGACACAAATGAACACTGAAGCTTTCTTT. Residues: CASSRETQMNTEAFF.

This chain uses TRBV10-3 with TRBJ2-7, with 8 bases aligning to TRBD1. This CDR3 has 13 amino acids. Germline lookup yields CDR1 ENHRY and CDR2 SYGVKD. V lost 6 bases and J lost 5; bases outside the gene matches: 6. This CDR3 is CAIRGTGADEQYF. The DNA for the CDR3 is TGTGCCATCAGAGGGACAGGCGCTGACGAGCAGTACTTC.

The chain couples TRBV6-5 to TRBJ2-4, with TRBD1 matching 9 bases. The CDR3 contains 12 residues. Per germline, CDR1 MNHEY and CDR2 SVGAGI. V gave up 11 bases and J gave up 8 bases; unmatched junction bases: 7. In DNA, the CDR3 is TGTGCCTCTAAGGACAGGGGTGACATTCAGTACTTC. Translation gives CASKDRGDIQYF.

CDR3 residues: CASSRQGNPDTQYF. The CDR3, as DNA: TGTGCCAGCAGCCGACAGGGGAACCCAGATACCCAGTACTTC. The chain uses TRBV5-5 and TRBJ2-5, with 8 bases fitting TRBD1. V was clipped by 4 bases and J by 8 bases; unmatched bases: 10. Per the germline V gene, CDR1 is SGHKS and CDR2 is YYEKEE (reference sequence). This CDR3 contains 14 residues. Together with reference TRBV5-5 and TRBJ2-5, the CDR3 gives the full variable domain: DAGVTQSPTHLIKTRGQQVTLRCSPISGHKSVSWYQQVLGQGPQFIFQYYEKEERGRGNFPDRFSARQFPNYSSELNVNALLLGDSALYLCASSRQGNPDTQYFGPGTRLLVL.